These 9 T cell receptor beta chains were all obtained from the same sample, sequenced in a study of T cell repertoires in cytomegalovirus infection. TCRdb analysed the reads with MiXCR anew, one entry per CDR3 protein. The sample records some 800,000 distinct CDR3 sequences, around a third being singletons. Their specific antigens are unknown. The sequences come from cultured CD8+ T cells from PBMCs, collected from culture after CMV antigen stimulation. These receptors were collected from a human donor in good health (CMV status not recorded). Some clones in this sample may be carry-over from other donors' samples.

This clonotype was counted only a few times. A junction boundary mismatches the germline segment, possibly from a read error. V is TRBV7-7 and J is TRBJ2-1; D possibly corresponds to TRBD2 (5 bases). Germline V CDR1 and CDR2: SSHAT, FNYEAQ (reference sequence). The CDR3 is 14 residues long. The CDR3 nucleotides are TGTGCTAGCAGCATAGGCGGCTGCGGGCATGAGCAGTTCTTC. Encoded protein: CASSIGGCGHEQFF.

CDR3 DNA sequence: TGTGCCAGCAGAAAAGATTACTCCTACGAGCAGTACTTC. Translated: CASRKDYSYEQYF. The rearrangement uses TRBV7-3 and TRBJ2-7; D gene uncertain. The germline CDR1 and CDR2 sequences are SGHTA and FQGTGA. V lost 6 bases to trimming and J lost 0 bases, with 9 bases between them. This CDR3 spans 13 amino acids.

The chain carries TRBV6-5 and TRBJ1-1; D is uncertain. Germline V gives CDR1 MNHEY, CDR2 SVGAGI. V lost 3 bases to trimming and J lost 4 bases, with 15 bases between them. This CDR3 spans 15 amino acids. In DNA form, the CDR3 reads TGTGCCAGCAGTTATGGGGAGATCCCTATCACTGAAGCTTTCTTT. Its translation is CASSYGEIPITEAFF.

The chain is built from TRBV29-1 and TRBJ1-2; 8 bases line up with TRBD1. CDR1 and CDR2 (germline): SQVTM, ANQGSEA. The CDR3 is 15 amino acids. Unmatched junction bases numbered 6, after V lost 0 bases and J lost 3 bases. CDR3 loop: CSVEDRAGGDYGYTF. The CDR3 bases are TGCAGCGTTGAAGATCGGGCAGGGGGCGACTATGGCTACACCTTC.

CDR3 in amino acids: CASSEQGTATDTQYF. CDR3 in DNA: TGCGCCAGCAGTGAGCAGGGGACCGCTACAGATACGCAGTATTTT. The J gene is TRBJ2-3, the V gene TRBV10-2; a possible D gene is TRBD1 (6 bases). V lost 2 bases, J lost 3 bases, and 12 bases lay in between. Germline loops: CDR1 WSHSY, CDR2 SAAADI. CDR3 size: 15 residues.

Points on this clonotype: Just one base apart from a much larger clone, this may be a read error. The CDR3 nucleotides read TGTGCCAGCAGCTCACTGGGTGCAATGGGGGAGACCCAGTACTTC. Residues: CASSSLGAMGETQYF. This sequence joins TRBV7-8 and TRBJ2-5; D ambiguous. V dropped 4 bases and J dropped 5 bases, with 17 bases sitting between them. CDR3 length: 15 residues. Per germline, CDR1 SGHVS and CDR2 FQNEAQ.

The CDR3 is CSARETGTGGSYEQYV. CDR3 DNA sequence: TGCAGTGCTAGGGAAACCGGGACAGGGGGATCCTACGAGCAGTACGTC. This chain uses TRBV20-1 with TRBJ2-7; 11 bases agree with TRBD1. This CDR3 is built from 16 residues. Germline CDR1 reads DFQATT; CDR2 reads SNEGSKA (reference sequence). The J segment lost 1 base and the V segment lost 3 bases, leaving 8 bases of the junction unmatched.

At least ten counts were recorded for this clonotype. The rearrangement uses TRBV19 and TRBJ1-5, with no clear D. CDR3 size: 13 residues. The V end was cut by 9 bases, the J end by 4 bases, with 13 bases between. Looked up from germline, CDR1 is LNHDA and CDR2 is SQIVND (reference sequence). CDR3 nucleotides: TGTGCCAGCAGCATCACTGGGAATCAGCCCCAGCATTTT. Translating it yields CASSITGNQPQHF.

This clonotype was seen more than once but under ten times. The rearrangement links TRBV7-4 to TRBJ2-4, with 7 bases lining up with TRBD1. J lost 5 bases, V lost 10 bases, and 8 bases had no gene match. The CDR3 has 13 amino acids. Germline-derived CDR1 and CDR2 are SGHVT and SQSDAQ. This CDR3 reads CATGSGTENIQYF. In DNA, the CDR3 is TGTGCCACGGGCTCCGGGACAGAAAACATTCAGTACTTC.